This record concerns one T cell receptor (beta chain) sequence. The sample originates from a study of blood T cell repertoires in COVID-19. Here immunoSEQ multiplex PCR was the method, and the copy in TCRdb shows in-frame clones only, minus some. Counted here are tens of thousands of clones, roughly four fifths occurring once; the ten biggest clones make up more than 20%. Germline lookup yields CDR1 SNHLY and CDR2 FYNNEI. CDR3 length: 14 residues. The V end was cut by 4 bases, the J end by 4 bases, with 13 bases between. The J gene is TRBJ1-1, the V gene TRBV2; weak D call: TRBD1 (6 bases). The material sequenced was peripheral blood. The sequence was collected from a woman aged 70-85 years with acute or convalescent COVID-19. This chain's CDR3 is CASSGTGLGTEAFF. CDR3 nucleotide sequence: TGTGCCAGCAGTGGAACAGGGTTGGGCACTGAAGCTTTCTTT.